This is a list of T cell receptor beta chains from one sample in a study of multiple sclerosis patients with progressive multifocal leukoencephalopathy. Produced via immunoSEQ multiplex PCR; TCRdb's table is partial and in-frame only. The profile shows over 25,000 clones, 85% to 90% of them singletons. Here the sequenced sample was PBMCs, taken from a patient treated with natalizumab. These receptors were collected from a human donor with multiple sclerosis. Each CDR3 is given with its conserved first and last residue. The order of the fields is clone size, D gene, V gene, J gene, CDR3 DNA, CDR3 protein. The D gene is left open where the match is weak. Not all rows give a size; the values are once, few, many and, for expanded clones, a class.

NA	TRBD2	TRBV5-1	TRBJ2-1	TGCGCCAGCAGCTTGGGGACTAGCGGGAGAGGTAATGAGCAGTTCTTC	CASSLGTSGRGNEQFF
NA	NA	TRBV28	TRBJ1-1	TGTGCCAGCAGTTGGACAAAGAACACTGAAGCTTTCTTT	CASSWTKNTEAFF
NA	NA	TRBV5-1	TRBJ2-7	TGCGCCAGCAGCTCCGGGACGTCGGTGCACTTC	CASSSGTSVHF
NA	TRBD2	TRBV7-7	TRBJ2-1	TGTGCTAGCAGCTCCACTAGCGGGGACAATGAGCAGTTCTTC	CASSSTSGDNEQFF
NA	NA	TRBV7-9	TRBJ2-3	TGTGCCAGCAGCCGACTAGCAGATACGCAGTATTTT	CASSRLADTQYF
NA	NA	TRBV9	TRBJ2-7	TGTGCCAGCAGCCCCTCATCCTACGAGCAGTACTTC	CASSPSSYEQYF
NA	NA	TRBV4-1	TRBJ2-7	TGCGCCAGCAGCCAAGATTTCCCAGGGGCTTACGAGCAGTACTTC	CASSQDFPGAYEQYF
NA	TRBD1	TRBV28	TRBJ2-3	TGTGCCAGCAGTCCCGGGACAGGGGGCTCGAGCACAGATACGCAGTATTTT	CASSPGTGGSSTDTQYF
NA	TRBD2	TRBV7-2	TRBJ2-1	TGTGCCAGCAGCGCGGGACTAGCGGGAGTTAATGAGCAGTTCTTC	CASSAGLAGVNEQFF
NA	NA	TRBV6-1	TRBJ1-2	TGTGCCAGCAGCCCCGTCTGGGGCGGCTACACCTTC	CASSPVWGGYTF
NA	NA	TRBV6-5	TRBJ1-2	TGTGCCAGCAGCCCGGTTGGGGGTAACTATGGCTACACCTTC	CASSPVGGNYGYTF
NA	TRBD1	TRBV19	TRBJ1-1	TGTGCCAGTACCTCAGACAGGGGACCTGAAGCTTTCTTT	CASTSDRGPEAFF
NA	NA	TRBV2	TRBJ2-7	TGTGCCAGCAGTCCGGAGGGGGGGAGGGCCTCGGGCGAGCAGTACTTC	CASSPEGGRASGEQYF
NA	NA	TRBV11-2	TRBJ2-7	TGTGCCAGCAGCTTAGTGGTGGGGGCGGGCTACGAGGGATACTTC	CASSLVVGAGYEGYF
NA	NA	TRBV18	TRBJ2-7	TGTGCCAGCTCACCACGTTCCAGCTACGAGCAGTACTTC	CASSPRSSYEQYF
NA	NA	TRBV11-3	TRBJ1-1	TGTGCCAGCAGTTCCGGACTAAACACTGAAGCTTTCTTT	CASSSGLNTEAFF
NA	NA	TRBV5-1	TRBJ2-7	TGCGCCAGCAGCCCCAAAACGGGACTTCTAGAGGTTAGCTCCTACGAGCAGTACTTC	CASSPKTGLLEVSSYEQYF
NA	NA	TRBV11-2	TRBJ2-1	TGTGCCAGCAGCTTAGCCCCATCCACCTACAATGAGCAGTTCTTC	CASSLAPSTYNEQFF
few	TRBD1	TRBV10-3	TRBJ1-1	TGTGCCATCAGTCGACAGGGAGGAGGAGAAGGTGAAGCTTTCTTT	CAISRQGGGEGEAFF
NA	NA	TRBV10-3	TRBJ1-4	TGTGCGACGGGAGCGACTAATGAAAAACTGTTTTTT	CATGATNEKLFF
NA	TRBD2	TRBV7-3	TRBJ2-1	TGTGCCAGCAGCGCACGGACTAGCGACTACAATGAGCAGTTCTTC	CASSARTSDYNEQFF
NA	NA	TRBV9	TRBJ2-5	TGTGCCAGCAGCGTAGGGGACTCTGGGGGCTTTGAGACCCAGTACTTC	CASSVGDSGGFETQYF
NA	TRBD2	TRBV5-1	TRBJ2-7	TGCGCCAGCAGCCGCGGGACTAGCGGGGGCTCCTACGAGCAGTACTTC	CASSRGTSGGSYEQYF
NA	TRBD1	TRBV7-6	TRBJ2-7	TGTGCCAGCAGCTTAGCTCCGGGACAGGTGTTTAACGAGCAGTACTTC	CASSLAPGQVFNEQYF
NA	NA	TRBV25-1	TRBJ1-1	TGTGCCAGCAGTGTAGGGGACACTGAAGCTTTCTTT	CASSVGDTEAFF
few	TRBD1	TRBV7-9	TRBJ1-3	TGTGCCACCCGCGAGACAGGGCTCGGTGGAAACACCATATATTTT	CATRETGLGGNTIYF
NA	TRBD2	TRBV14	TRBJ2-1	TGTGCCAGCAGCCGCCAGCGGGAGGGCATACACAATGAGCAGTTCTTC	CASSRQREGIHNEQFF
few	NA	TRBV19	TRBJ1-1	TGTGCCAGTAGTATAGGGGCGAACACTGAAGCTTTCTTT	CASSIGANTEAFF
NA	NA	TRBV19	TRBJ2-7	TGTGCCAGTAGTAAAGGGGGCGAGCAGTACTTC	CASSKGGEQYF
once	NA	TRBV11-2	TRBJ1-2	TGTGCCAGCAGCTTAGATCCCAGTAGCGGAGGCTACACCTTC	CASSLDPSSGGYTF
NA	NA	TRBV7-3	TRBJ2-2	TGTGCCAGCAGCCCTAGCCCCGGGGAGCTGTTTTTT	CASSPSPGELFF
NA	NA	TRBV18	TRBJ2-2	TGTGCCAGCTCACCGAGGACAGCGAACACCGGGGAGCTGTTTTTT	CASSPRTANTGELFF
once	TRBD2	TRBV4-1	TRBJ2-5	TGCGCCAGCAGCCGGACTAGCGGGAGTGAGCAGTACTTC	CASSRTSGSEQYF
NA	TRBD1	TRBV7-2	TRBJ2-7	TGTGCCAGCAGCTTAGGATTTCGGGCAGGGGGCGAATACGAGCAGTACTTC	CASSLGFRAGGEYEQYF
NA	TRBD1	TRBV6-5	TRBJ2-2	TGTGCCAGCAGCCCCGGGACAGGGCCCGGGGAGCTGTTTTTT	CASSPGTGPGELFF
NA	TRBD1	TRBV10-3	TRBJ1-2	TGTGCCATCAGTGAGACAGGGGGGCGGGGCTATGGCTACACCTTC	CAISETGGRGYGYTF
NA	NA	TRBV6-1	TRBJ1-2	TGTGCCAGCAGTGAAGTTCAGGGGCGTTATGGCTACACCTTC	CASSEVQGRYGYTF
NA	TRBD2	TRBV19	TRBJ2-1	TGTGCCAGTAGTTATTCGGGGACTAGCGGGAGGGCCTTGTTCTTC	CASSYSGTSGRALFF
NA	NA	TRBV5-4	TRBJ2-1	TGTGCCAGCAGCCCAGCGGAAAGCAATGAGCAGTTCTTC	CASSPAESNEQFF
few	NA	TRBV6-1	TRBJ2-7	TGTGCCAGCAGTGCCGGGACCCTGGGCTACGAGCAGTACTTC	CASSAGTLGYEQYF
NA	TRBD1	TRBV28	TRBJ1-1	TGTGCCAGCAGATCAGGGGGGAACACTGAAGCTTTCTTT	CASRSGGNTEAFF
NA	TRBD1	TRBV28	TRBJ1-5	TGTGCCAGCAGTTTGACAGGGTTCAATCAGCCCCAGCATTTT	CASSLTGFNQPQHF
NA	TRBD1	TRBV2	TRBJ2-5	TGTGCCAGCAAAAGTTTCCATTTAGACAGGGATCAAGAGACCCAGTACTTC	CASKSFHLDRDQETQYF
NA	TRBD2	TRBV7-9	TRBJ2-7	TGTGCCAGCAGCTCCGGAGCGGGGGGTAGGTACGAGCAGTACTTC	CASSSGAGGRYEQYF
few	TRBD2	TRBV7-3	TRBJ2-3	TGTGCCAGCAGCTTAAGGGGGGGACCCACAGATACGCAGTATTTT	CASSLRGGPTDTQYF
NA	NA	TRBV28	TRBJ1-2	TGTGCCAGCAGTGGAGGCCTCGGGGGGAAAGGCTACACCTTC	CASSGGLGGKGYTF
NA	TRBD2	TRBV7-2	TRBJ2-7	TGTGCCAGCAGCTTAGGGGGGACTAGCGGCCACGAGCAGTACTTC	CASSLGGTSGHEQYF
NA	NA	TRBV28	TRBJ1-1	TGTGCCAGCAGCTACCTTGGGGATAACACTGAAGCTTTCTTT	CASSYLGDNTEAFF
NA	NA	TRBV15	TRBJ1-2	TGTGCCACCAGCAGAGAAAATGGAGAAGGCTACACCTTC	CATSRENGEGYTF
once	NA	TRBV6-5	TRBJ1-2	TGTGCCACAAAGCCCGGAGTTCGCTTAGGCTACACCTTC	CATKPGVRLGYTF